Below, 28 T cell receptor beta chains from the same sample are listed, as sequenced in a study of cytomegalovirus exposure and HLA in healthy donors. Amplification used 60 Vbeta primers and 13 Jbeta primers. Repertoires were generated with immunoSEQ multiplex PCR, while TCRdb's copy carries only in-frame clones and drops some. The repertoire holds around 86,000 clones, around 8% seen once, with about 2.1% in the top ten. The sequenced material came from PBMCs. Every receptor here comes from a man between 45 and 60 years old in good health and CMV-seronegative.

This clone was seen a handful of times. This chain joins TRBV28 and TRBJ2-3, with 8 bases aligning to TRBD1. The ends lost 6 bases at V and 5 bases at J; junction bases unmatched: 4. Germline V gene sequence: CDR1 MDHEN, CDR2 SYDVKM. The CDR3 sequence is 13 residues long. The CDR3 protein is CASRTGGGDTQYF. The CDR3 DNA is TGTGCCAGCAGAACAGGGGGTGGAGATACGCAGTATTTT.

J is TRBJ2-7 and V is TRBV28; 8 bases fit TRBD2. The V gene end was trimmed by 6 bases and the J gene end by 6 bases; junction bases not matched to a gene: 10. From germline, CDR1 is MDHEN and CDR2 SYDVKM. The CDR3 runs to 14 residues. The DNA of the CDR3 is TGTGCCAGCAGACGACGGGGGGGCCAAACCGAGCAGTACTTC. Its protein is CASRRRGGQTEQYF.

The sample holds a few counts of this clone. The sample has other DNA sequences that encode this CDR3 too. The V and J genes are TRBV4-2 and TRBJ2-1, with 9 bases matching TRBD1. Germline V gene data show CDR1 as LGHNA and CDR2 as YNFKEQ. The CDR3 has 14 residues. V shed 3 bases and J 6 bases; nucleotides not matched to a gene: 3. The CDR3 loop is CASSQEDRGNEQFF. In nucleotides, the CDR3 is TGTGCCAGCAGCCAGGAGGACAGGGGCAATGAGCAGTTCTTC.

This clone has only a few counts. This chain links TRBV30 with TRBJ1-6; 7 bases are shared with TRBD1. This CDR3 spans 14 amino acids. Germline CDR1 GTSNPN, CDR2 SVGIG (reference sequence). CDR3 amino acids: CGFTGTVHNSPLHF. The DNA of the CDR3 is TGTGGTTTCACCGGGACAGTCCATAATTCACCCCTCCACTTT.

Written as DNA, the CDR3 is TGTGCCAGCAGCTTCGGGGGGGGGTACAATGAGCAGTTCTTC. Amino acid sequence: CASSFGGGYNEQFF. The chain carries TRBV5-4 and TRBJ2-1; 8 nucleotides align to TRBD2. Germline loops: CDR1 SGHNT, CDR2 YYREEE (reference sequence). V trimming: 2 bases; J trimming: 4 bases; junction bases outside the gene matches: 2. The CDR3 runs 14 residues. Based on the CDR3 plus reference TRBV5-4 and TRBJ2-1, the full variable domain is ETGVTQSPTHLIKTRGQQVTLRCSSQSGHNTVSWYQQALGQGPQFIFQYYREEENGRGNFPPRFSGLQFPNYSSELNVNALELDDSALYLCASSFGGGYNEQFFGPGTRLTVL.

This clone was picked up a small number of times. The CDR3 region has the DNA TGTGCCAGCAGCTTAACAAGGGGCAATGGCTACACCTTC. The encoded protein is CASSLTRGNGYTF. This chain joins TRBV7-3 and TRBJ1-2, with D possibly TRBD1 on 5 matching bases. The V gene's germline CDR1 is SGHTA and CDR2 FQGTGA. The CDR3 has 13 residues. V lost 0 bases and J 6 bases, leaving 8 bases between the germline ends. Full variable domain (remainder filled in from reference TRBV7-3 and TRBJ1-2): GAGVSQTPSNKVTEKGKYVELRCDPISGHTALYWYRQSLGQGPEFLIYFQGTGAADDSGLPNDRFFAVRPEGSVSTLKIQRTERGDSAVYLCASSLTRGNGYTFGSGTRLTVV.

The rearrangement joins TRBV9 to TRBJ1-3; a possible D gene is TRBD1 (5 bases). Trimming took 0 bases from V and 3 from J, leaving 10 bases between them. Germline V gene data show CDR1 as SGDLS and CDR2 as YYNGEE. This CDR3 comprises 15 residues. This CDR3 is CASSVEWQGGNTIYF. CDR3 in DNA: TGTGCCAGCAGCGTAGAGTGGCAGGGTGGAAACACCATATATTTT.

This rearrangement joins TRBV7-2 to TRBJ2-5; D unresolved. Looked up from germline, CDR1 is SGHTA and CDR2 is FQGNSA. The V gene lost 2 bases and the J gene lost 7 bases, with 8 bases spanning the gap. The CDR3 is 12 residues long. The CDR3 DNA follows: TGTGCCAGCAGCTTATCCGCCAGGACCCAGTACTTC. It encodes CASSLSARTQYF.

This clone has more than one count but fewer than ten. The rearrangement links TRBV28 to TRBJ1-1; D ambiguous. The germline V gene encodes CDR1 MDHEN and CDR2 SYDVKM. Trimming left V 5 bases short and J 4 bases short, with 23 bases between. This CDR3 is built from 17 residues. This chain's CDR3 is CASSQTTPRSAITEAFF. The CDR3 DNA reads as TGTGCCAGCAGTCAAACGACACCCAGGTCCGCGATCACTGAAGCTTTCTTT.

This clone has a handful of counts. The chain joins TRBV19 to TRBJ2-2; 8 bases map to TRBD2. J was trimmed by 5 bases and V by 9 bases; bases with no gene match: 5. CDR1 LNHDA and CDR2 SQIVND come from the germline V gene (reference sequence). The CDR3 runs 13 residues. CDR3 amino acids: CASRGGGTGELFF. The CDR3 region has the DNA TGTGCCAGCCGGGGGGGAGGGACCGGGGAGCTGTTTTTT.

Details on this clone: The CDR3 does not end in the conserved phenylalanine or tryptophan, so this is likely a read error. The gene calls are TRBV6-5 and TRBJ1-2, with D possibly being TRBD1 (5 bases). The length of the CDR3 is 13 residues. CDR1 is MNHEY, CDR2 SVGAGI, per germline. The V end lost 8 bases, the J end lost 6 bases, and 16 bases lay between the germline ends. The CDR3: CASFRQPSHGYTL. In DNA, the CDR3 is TGTGCCAGCTTTAGACAGCCTTCCCATGGCTACACCTTA.

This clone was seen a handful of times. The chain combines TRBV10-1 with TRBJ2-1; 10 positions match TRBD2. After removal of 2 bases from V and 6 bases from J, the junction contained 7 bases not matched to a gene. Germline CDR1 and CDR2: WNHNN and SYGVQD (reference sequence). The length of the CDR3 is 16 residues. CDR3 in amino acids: CASSEGVAGGLNEQFF. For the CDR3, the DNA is TGCGCCAGCAGTGAGGGGGTAGCGGGGGGTCTCAATGAGCAGTTCTTC.

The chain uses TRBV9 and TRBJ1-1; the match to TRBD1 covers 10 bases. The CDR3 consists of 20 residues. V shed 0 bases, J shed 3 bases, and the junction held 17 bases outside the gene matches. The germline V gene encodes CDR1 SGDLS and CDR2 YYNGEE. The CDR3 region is CASSVGLWGRDRGHDTEAFF. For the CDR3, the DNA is TGTGCCAGCAGCGTAGGCTTATGGGGAAGAGACAGGGGGCATGACACTGAAGCTTTCTTT. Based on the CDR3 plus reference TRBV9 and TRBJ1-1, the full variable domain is DSGVTQTPKHLITATGQRVTLRCSPRSGDLSVYWYQQSLDQGLQFLIQYYNGEERAKGNILERFSAQQFPDLHSELNLSSLELGDSALYFCASSVGLWGRDRGHDTEAFFGQGTRLTVV.

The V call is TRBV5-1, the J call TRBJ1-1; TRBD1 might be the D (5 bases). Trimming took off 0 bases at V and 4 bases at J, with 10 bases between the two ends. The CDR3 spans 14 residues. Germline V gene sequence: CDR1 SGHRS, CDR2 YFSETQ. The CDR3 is CASSLAGFLTEAFF. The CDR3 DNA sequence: TGCGCCAGCAGCTTGGCAGGGTTTCTCACTGAAGCTTTCTTT.

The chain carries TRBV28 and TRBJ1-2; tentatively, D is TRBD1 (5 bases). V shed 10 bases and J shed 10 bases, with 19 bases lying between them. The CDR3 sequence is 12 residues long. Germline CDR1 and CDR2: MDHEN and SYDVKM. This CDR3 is CAIAQGWGVYTF. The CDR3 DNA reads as TGTGCCATCGCGCAAGGTTGGGGGGTCTACACCTTC.

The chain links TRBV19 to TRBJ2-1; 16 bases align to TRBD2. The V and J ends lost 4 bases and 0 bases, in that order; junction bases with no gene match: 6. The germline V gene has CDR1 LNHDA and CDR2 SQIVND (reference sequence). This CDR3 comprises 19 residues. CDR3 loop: CASSRGLAGGPSSYNEQFF. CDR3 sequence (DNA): TGTGCCAGTAGTAGGGGACTAGCGGGAGGGCCGAGCTCCTACAATGAGCAGTTCTTC.

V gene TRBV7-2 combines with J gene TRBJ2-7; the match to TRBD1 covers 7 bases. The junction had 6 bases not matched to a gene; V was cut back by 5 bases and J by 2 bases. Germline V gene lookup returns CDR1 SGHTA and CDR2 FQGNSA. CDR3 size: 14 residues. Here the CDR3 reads CASSQRQGTYEQYF. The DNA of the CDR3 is TGTGCCAGCAGCCAACGACAGGGAACCTACGAGCAGTACTTC.

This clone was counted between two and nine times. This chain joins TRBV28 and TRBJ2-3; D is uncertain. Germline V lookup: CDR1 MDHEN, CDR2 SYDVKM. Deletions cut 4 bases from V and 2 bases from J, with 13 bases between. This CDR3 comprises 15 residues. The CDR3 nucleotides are TGTGCCAGCAGTTCTCTCGAGATACCCACAGATACGCAGTATTTT. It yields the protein CASSSLEIPTDTQYF.

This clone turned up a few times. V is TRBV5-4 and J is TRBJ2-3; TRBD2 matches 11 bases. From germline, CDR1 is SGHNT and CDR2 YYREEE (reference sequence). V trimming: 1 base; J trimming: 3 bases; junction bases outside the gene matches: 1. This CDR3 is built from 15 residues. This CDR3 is CASSLRTSGTDTQYF. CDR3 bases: TGTGCCAGCAGCTTGAGGACTAGCGGGACAGATACGCAGTATTTT.

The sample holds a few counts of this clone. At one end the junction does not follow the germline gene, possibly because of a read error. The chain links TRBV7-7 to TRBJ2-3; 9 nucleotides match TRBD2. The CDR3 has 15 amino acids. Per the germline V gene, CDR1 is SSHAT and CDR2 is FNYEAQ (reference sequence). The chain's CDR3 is CASSLVGGGGDTQYF. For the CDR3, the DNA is TGTGCTAGCAGCTTAGTCGGCGGGGGGGGAGATACGCAGTATTTT.

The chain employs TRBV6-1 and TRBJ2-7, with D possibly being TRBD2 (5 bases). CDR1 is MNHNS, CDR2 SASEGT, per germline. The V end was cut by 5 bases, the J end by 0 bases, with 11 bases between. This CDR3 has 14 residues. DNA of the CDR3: TGTGCCAGCAGTAGAGAGGACTTCTCCTACGAGCAGTACTTC. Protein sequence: CASSREDFSYEQYF.

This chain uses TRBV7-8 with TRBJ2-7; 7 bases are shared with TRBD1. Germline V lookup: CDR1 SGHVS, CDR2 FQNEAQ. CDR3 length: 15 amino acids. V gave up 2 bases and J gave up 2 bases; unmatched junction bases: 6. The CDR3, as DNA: TGTGCCAGCAGCTTAAGGCCAGGGGGTCCCTACGAGCAGTACTTC. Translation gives CASSLRPGGPYEQYF.

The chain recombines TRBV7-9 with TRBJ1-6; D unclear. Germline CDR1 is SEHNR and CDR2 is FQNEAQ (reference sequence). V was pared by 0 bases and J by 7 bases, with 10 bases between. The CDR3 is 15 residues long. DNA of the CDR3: TGTGCCAGCAGCTTAGCGAGTAGAGGGAATTCACCCCTCCACTTT. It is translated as CASSLASRGNSPLHF.

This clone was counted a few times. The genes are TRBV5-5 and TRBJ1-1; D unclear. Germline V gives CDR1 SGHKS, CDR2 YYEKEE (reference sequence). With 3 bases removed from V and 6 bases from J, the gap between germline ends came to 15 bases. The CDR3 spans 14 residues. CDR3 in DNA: TGTGCCAGCAGCTGGGAGTTAAATAGCCCTGAAGCTTTCTTT. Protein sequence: CASSWELNSPEAFF.

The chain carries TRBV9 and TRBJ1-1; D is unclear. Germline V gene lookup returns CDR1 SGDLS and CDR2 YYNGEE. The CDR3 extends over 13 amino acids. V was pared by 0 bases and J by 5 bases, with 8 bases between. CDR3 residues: CASSVDEATEAFF. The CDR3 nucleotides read TGTGCCAGCAGCGTAGATGAGGCAACTGAAGCTTTCTTT.

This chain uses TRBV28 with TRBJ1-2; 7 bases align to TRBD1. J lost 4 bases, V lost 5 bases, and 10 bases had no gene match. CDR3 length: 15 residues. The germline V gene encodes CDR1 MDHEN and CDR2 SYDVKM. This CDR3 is CASSIGTASLYGYTF. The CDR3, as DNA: TGTGCCAGCAGTATTGGGACAGCCTCCCTCTATGGCTACACCTTC.

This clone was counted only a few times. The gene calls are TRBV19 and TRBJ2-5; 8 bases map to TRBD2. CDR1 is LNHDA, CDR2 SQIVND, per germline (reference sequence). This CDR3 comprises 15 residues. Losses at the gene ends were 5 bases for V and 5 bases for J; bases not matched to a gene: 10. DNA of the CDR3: TGTGCCAGTAGTGCCATGGGACTAGTCGGGGAGACCCAGTACTTC. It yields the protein CASSAMGLVGETQYF.

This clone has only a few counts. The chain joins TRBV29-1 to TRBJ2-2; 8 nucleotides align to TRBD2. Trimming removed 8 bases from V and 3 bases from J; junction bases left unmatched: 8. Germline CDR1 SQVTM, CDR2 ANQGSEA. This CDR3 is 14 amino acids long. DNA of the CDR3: TGCAGCTGTGGAGCGGGAGCCGACACCGGGGAGCTGTTTTTT. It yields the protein CSCGAGADTGELFF.